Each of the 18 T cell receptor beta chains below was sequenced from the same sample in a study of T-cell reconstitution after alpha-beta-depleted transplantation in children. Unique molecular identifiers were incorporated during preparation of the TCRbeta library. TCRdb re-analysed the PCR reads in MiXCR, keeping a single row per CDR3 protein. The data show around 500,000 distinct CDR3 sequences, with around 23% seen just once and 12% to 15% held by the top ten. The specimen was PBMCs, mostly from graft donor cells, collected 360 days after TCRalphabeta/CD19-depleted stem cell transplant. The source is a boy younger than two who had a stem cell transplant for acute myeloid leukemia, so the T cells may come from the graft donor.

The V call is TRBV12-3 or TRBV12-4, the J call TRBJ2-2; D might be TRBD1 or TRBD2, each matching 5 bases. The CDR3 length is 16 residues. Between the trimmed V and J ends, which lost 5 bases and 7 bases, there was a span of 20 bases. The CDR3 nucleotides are TGTGCCAGCAGTCCCAGGGCGACTCTTGAGGGCGGGGAGCTGTTTTTT. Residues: CASSPRATLEGGELFF.

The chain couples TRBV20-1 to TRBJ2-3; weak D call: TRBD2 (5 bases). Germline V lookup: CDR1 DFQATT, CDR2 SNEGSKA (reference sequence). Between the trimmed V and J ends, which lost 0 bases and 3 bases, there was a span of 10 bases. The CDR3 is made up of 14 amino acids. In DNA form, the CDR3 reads TGCAGTGCTAGAGATCCGAGGGAAACAGATACGCAGTATTTT. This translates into CSARDPRETDTQYF.

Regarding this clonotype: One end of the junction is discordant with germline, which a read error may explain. CDR3 sequence (DNA): TGTGCCAGCGGTCGACAGGACACAGATGCGCAGTATTTT. Its protein product is CASGRQDTDAQYF. The chain has TRBV25-1 and TRBJ2-3, with D maybe TRBD1 (6 bases). The CDR3 has 13 amino acids. Germline CDR1 MGHDK, CDR2 SYGVNS.

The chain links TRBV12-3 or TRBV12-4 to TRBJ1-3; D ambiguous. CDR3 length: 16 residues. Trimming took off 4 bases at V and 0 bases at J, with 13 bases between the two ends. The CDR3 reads CASSWAGSRSGNTIYF. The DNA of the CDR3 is TGTGCCAGCAGTTGGGCTGGGAGCCGCTCTGGAAACACCATATATTTT.

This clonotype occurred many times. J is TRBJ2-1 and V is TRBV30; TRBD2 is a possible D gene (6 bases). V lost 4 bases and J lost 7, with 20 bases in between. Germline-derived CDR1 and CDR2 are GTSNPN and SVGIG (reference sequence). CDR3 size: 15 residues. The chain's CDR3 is CAWTPVGLASNEQFF. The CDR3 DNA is TGTGCCTGGACTCCAGTCGGGCTAGCGAGTAATGAGCAGTTCTTC. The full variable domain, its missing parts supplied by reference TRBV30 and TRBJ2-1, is SQTIHQWPATLVQPVGSPLSLECTVEGTSNPNLYWYRQAAGRGLQLLFYSVGIGQISSEVPQNLSASRPQDRQFILSSKKLLLSDSGFYLCAWTPVGLASNEQFFGPGTRLTVL.

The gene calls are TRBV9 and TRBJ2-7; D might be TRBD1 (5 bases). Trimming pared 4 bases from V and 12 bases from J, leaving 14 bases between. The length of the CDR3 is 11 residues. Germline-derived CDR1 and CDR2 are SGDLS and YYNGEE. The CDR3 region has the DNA TGTGCCAGCAGCCAGGGCGGAGCGTGGTACTTC. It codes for CASSQGGAWYF.

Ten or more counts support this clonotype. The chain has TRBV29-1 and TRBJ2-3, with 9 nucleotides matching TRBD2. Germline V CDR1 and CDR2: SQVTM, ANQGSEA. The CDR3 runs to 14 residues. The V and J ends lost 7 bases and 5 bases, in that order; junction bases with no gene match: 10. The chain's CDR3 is CSADSGGPRDTQYF. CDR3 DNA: TGCAGCGCTGATAGCGGGGGCCCCCGAGATACGCAGTATTTT.

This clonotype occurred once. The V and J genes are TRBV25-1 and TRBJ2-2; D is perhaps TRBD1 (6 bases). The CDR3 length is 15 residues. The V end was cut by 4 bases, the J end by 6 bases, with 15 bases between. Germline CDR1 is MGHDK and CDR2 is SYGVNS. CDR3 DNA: TGTGCCAGCAGTGGCCACAGGGTATTGGCCGGGGAGCTGTTTTTT. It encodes CASSGHRVLAGELFF.

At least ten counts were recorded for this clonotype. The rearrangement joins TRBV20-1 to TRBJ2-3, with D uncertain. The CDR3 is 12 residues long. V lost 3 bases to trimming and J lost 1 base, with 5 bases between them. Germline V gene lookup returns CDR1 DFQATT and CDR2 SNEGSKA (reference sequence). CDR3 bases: TGCAGTGCTAGTACAGGCACAGATACGCAGTATTTT. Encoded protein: CSASTGTDTQYF.

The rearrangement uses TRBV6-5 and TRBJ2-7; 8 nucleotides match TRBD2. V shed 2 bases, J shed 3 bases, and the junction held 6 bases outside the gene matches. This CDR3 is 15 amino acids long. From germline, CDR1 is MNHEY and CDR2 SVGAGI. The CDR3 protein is CASSYQAGVNYEQYF. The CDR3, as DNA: TGTGCCAGCAGTTACCAAGCGGGGGTAAACTACGAGCAGTACTTC.

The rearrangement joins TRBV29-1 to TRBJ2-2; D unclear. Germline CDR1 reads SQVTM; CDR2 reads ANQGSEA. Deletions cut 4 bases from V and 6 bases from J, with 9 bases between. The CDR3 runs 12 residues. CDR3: CSVVNPAGELFF. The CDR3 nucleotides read TGCAGCGTTGTTAACCCCGCCGGGGAGCTGTTTTTT.

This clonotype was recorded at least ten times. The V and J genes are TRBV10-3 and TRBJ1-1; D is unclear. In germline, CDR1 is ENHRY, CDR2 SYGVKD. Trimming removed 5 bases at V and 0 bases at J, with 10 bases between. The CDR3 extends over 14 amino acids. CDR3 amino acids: CAISSEVLNTEAFF. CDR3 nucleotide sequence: TGTGCCATCAGTTCCGAGGTACTGAACACTGAAGCTTTCTTT.

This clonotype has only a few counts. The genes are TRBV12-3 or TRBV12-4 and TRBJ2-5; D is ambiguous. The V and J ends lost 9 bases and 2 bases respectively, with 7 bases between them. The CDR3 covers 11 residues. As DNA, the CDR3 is TGTGCCAGTCCAGGTCAAGAGACCCAGTACTTC. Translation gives CASPGQETQYF.

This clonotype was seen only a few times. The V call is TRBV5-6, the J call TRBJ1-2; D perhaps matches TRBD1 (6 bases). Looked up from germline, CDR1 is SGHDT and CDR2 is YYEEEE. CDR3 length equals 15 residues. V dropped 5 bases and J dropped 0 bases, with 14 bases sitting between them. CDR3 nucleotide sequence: TGTGCCAGCAGATACGCACAGGGCTCTAACTATGGCTACACCTTC. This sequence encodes CASRYAQGSNYGYTF.

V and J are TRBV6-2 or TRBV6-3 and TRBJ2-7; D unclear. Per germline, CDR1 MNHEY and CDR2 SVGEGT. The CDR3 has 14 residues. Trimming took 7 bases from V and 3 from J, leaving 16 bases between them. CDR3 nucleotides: TGTGCCAGCAATCGCGCCCGGGTCTTCTACGAGCAGTACTTC. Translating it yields CASNRARVFYEQYF.

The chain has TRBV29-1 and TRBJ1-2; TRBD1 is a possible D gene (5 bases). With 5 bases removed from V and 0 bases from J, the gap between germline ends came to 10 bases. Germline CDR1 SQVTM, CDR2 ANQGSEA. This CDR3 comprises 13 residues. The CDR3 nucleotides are TGCAGCGTTTCGGGGGAATCTAACTATGGCTACACCTTC. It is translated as CSVSGESNYGYTF.

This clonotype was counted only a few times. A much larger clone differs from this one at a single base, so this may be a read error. CDR3 loop: CASSYGTANTGELFF. CDR3 in DNA: TGTGCCAGCAGTTACGGGACAGCGAACACCGGGGAGCTGTTTTTT. V usage is TRBV6-5 and J usage is TRBJ2-2, with TRBD1 matching over 7 bases. Germline V gene lookup returns CDR1 MNHEY and CDR2 SVGAGI. Trimming took 2 bases from V and 0 from J; bases not matched to a gene: 0. The CDR3 covers 15 residues.

CDR3 nucleotides: TGCAGTGCTGGGGGACTAGCGGCCTACGAGCAGTACGTC. Translation gives CSAGGLAAYEQYV. The chain uses TRBV20-1 and TRBJ2-7; 11 positions match TRBD2. The CDR3 is 13 amino acids. Germline CDR1 and CDR2: DFQATT and SNEGSKA (reference sequence). With 5 bases clipped from V and 2 bases from J, the junction kept 2 bases outside the gene matches.